This entry lists 18 T cell receptor beta chains sequenced from one sample in a study of blood T cells in healthy people across ages (dated by TCRdb to about 2015). The receptor library was made with 5' RACE. TCRdb names Illumina HiSeq 2500 as the instrument used. A second PCR of roughly 7 to 11 cycles was performed with a sample-barcoded 5' primer and a J-beta primer mix. TCRdb redid the processing of the public reads, applying fastp at Q25 and MiXCR, and retained in-frame beta chains. Rows with a matching CDR3 protein are joined into one entry that keeps the most common DNA and genes. Across this sample there are under 2 million distinct CDR3 sequences, with roughly 32% seen only once. In total, the top ten clones hold about 11% of the sample. The specimen was blood. These receptors were taken from a woman aged 30 to 39 in good health.

This rearrangement joins TRBV6-1 to TRBJ2-7; TRBD1 matches 8 bases. The CDR3 is made up of 15 amino acids. The V gene end was trimmed by 6 bases and the J gene end by 0 bases; junction bases not matched to a gene: 7. Germline values: CDR1 MNHNS, CDR2 SASEGT. In DNA, the CDR3 is TGTGCCAGCAGGACCTGGACAGGGTACTCCTACGAGCAGTACTTC. It is translated as CASRTWTGYSYEQYF.

V gene TRBV20-1 combines with J gene TRBJ1-6; D remains ambiguous. Looked up from germline, CDR1 is DFQATT and CDR2 is SNEGSKA (reference sequence). Trimming cost V 1 base and J 8 bases, with 15 bases left between them. This CDR3 comprises 15 residues. The CDR3 loop is CSARVSPVKDSPLHF. DNA for the CDR3: TGCAGTGCTAGAGTGTCTCCCGTGAAGGATTCACCCCTCCACTTT.

Details on this clonotype: Germline is not matched at one junction end, which may reflect a read error. V usage is TRBV10-1 and J usage is TRBJ2-3, with 8 bases aligning to TRBD1. CDR3 length: 14 residues. Germline CDR1 WNHNN, CDR2 SYGVQD (reference sequence). DNA of the CDR3: TGCGCCAGCGGTGAAGACAGGGGTACAGATACGCAGTATTTT. Protein sequence: CASGEDRGTDTQYF.

The chain has TRBV20-1 and TRBJ2-6; D not certain. The V and J ends lost 3 bases and 0 bases respectively, with 3 bases between them. The CDR3 extends over 13 amino acids. Per germline, CDR1 DFQATT and CDR2 SNEGSKA (reference sequence). The CDR3 loop is CSARDSGANVLTF. CDR3 bases: TGCAGTGCTAGGGACTCTGGGGCCAACGTCCTGACTTTC.

This chain joins TRBV5-1 and TRBJ1-6; weak D call: TRBD1 (6 bases). CDR1 and CDR2 (germline): SGHRS, YFSETQ. With 4 bases removed from V and 7 bases from J, the gap between germline ends came to 18 bases. There are 16 residues in the CDR3. The CDR3 region is CASSPEGWGQNSPLHF. Written as DNA, the CDR3 is TGCGCCAGCAGCCCGGAGGGGTGGGGGCAAAATTCACCCCTCCACTTT.

This clonotype was counted once. The V gene is TRBV7-8, the J gene TRBJ2-7; 15 bases agree with TRBD2. The end of the DNA is better explained by TRBJ2-5, so the J call may be wrong. Looked up from germline, CDR1 is SGHVS and CDR2 is FQNEAQ. This CDR3 is built from 19 residues. The CDR3 protein is CASSITGLAGGPGKETQYF. CDR3 nucleotides: TGTGCCAGCAGCATTACCGGACTAGCGGGGGGGCCGGGCAAAGAGACCCAGTACTTC.

This clonotype turned up a few times. This sequence joins TRBV20-1 and TRBJ1-5; 7 nucleotides line up with TRBD1. CDR3 length: 17 residues. V trimming: 4 bases; J trimming: 4 bases; junction bases outside the gene matches: 16. CDR1 and CDR2 (germline): DFQATT, SNEGSKA (reference sequence). CDR3 sequence reads: CSANTPVPGQANQPQHF. In DNA form, the CDR3 reads TGCAGTGCTAACACTCCCGTGCCTGGACAGGCAAATCAGCCCCAGCATTTT.

J is TRBJ2-7 and V is TRBV27; TRBD2 matches at 14 bases. Losses at the gene ends were 4 bases for V and 0 bases for J; bases not matched to a gene: 8. The CDR3 consists of 18 residues. Germline CDR1 is MNHEY and CDR2 is SMNVEV (reference sequence). CDR3 sequence: CASSSPGLAGVLSYEQYF. Here the CDR3 DNA reads TGTGCCAGCAGTTCACCGGGACTAGCGGGAGTTCTCTCCTACGAGCAGTACTTC.

This clonotype showed up many times. The V call is TRBV29-1, the J call TRBJ2-7; D gene uncertain. Germline V gives CDR1 SQVTM, CDR2 ANQGSEA. The CDR3 contains 12 residues. Trimming took off 6 bases at V and 10 bases at J, with 19 bases between the two ends. The CDR3 bases are TGCAGCGTCCCGCTCGGTCCCCGCGGACAGTACTTC. This translates into CSVPLGPRGQYF.

The J gene is TRBJ2-6, the V gene TRBV12-3 or TRBV12-4; TRBD1 matches 8 bases. V lost 3 bases and J lost 2; bases outside the gene matches: 6. This CDR3 comprises 17 residues. CDR3 nucleotide sequence: TGTGCCAGCAGTTTGGGACGGACAGGGACTGGGGCCAACGTCCTGACTTTC. Its translation: CASSLGRTGTGANVLTF.

This clonotype was picked up a small number of times. V and J are TRBV6-5 and TRBJ1-2; 7 nucleotides align to TRBD1. Looked up from germline, CDR1 is MNHEY and CDR2 is SVGAGI. The CDR3 spans 16 residues. The V segment lost 6 bases and the J segment 2 bases; nucleotides outside the gene matches: 12. CDR3 amino acids: CASSPSTGEKNYGYTF. The CDR3 nucleotides read TGTGCCAGCAGCCCTTCAACAGGGGAGAAGAACTATGGCTACACCTTC.

This chain links TRBV20-1 with TRBJ1-2, with a tentative D call TRBD1 (6 bases). Germline V CDR1 and CDR2: DFQATT, SNEGSKA (reference sequence). CDR3 length: 13 residues. With 4 bases removed from V and 5 bases from J, the gap between germline ends came to 14 bases. CDR3 amino acids: CSATGQLTYGYTF. Written as DNA, the CDR3 is TGCAGTGCTACTGGACAGCTTACATATGGCTACACCTTC.

The sample holds one count of this clonotype. A much larger clone differs by one base, so this may be a read error. The rearrangement uses TRBV12-3 or TRBV12-4 and TRBJ2-3; D remains ambiguous. V dropped 6 bases and J dropped 5 bases, with 21 bases sitting between them. This CDR3 has 16 amino acids. The CDR3 protein is CASSPPKDLRGDTQYF. Written as DNA, the CDR3 is TGTGCCAGCAGCCCGCCGAAAGATCTGCGTGGAGATACGCAGTATTTT.

This clonotype was counted only a few times. The V and J genes are TRBV28 and TRBJ2-5, with 10 bases that match TRBD1. There are 15 residues in the CDR3. Unmatched junction bases numbered 10, after V lost 6 bases and J lost 6 bases. Germline lookup yields CDR1 MDHEN and CDR2 SYDVKM. CDR3 in amino acids: CASRTPGQGSQTQYF. DNA for the CDR3: TGTGCCAGCAGAACACCGGGACAGGGGTCCCAGACCCAGTACTTC.

The V gene is TRBV10-1, the J gene TRBJ2-7, with 10 bases matching TRBD2. Germline assignment: CDR1 WNHNN and CDR2 SYGVQD (reference sequence). The length of the CDR3 is 16 residues. Trimming took 5 bases from V and 6 from J; bases not matched to a gene: 13. CDR3 nucleotide sequence: TGCGCCAGCAGTACCGGATTACTAGCGGGGACGGGCGAGCAGTACTTC. This encodes CASSTGLLAGTGEQYF.

This clonotype has at least ten counts. This chain connects TRBV4-1 to TRBJ2-4, with 12 positions matching TRBD2. CDR1 MGHRA and CDR2 YSYEKL come from the germline V gene. V lost 4 bases to trimming and J lost 8 bases; unmatched junction nucleotides: 3. The CDR3 covers 14 residues. CDR3 nucleotides: TGCGCCAGCAGCCCCCGGACTAGCGGGGACATTCAGTACTTC. Protein product: CASSPRTSGDIQYF.

At least ten counts were recorded for this clonotype. The V call is TRBV28, the J call TRBJ2-6; D not certain. The germline V gene has CDR1 MDHEN and CDR2 SYDVKM. The V gene lost 2 bases and the J gene lost 2 bases, with 4 bases spanning the gap. The CDR3 spans 14 residues. CDR3 nucleotide sequence: TGTGCCAGCAGTTTAGTGACTGGGGCCAACGTCCTGACTTTC. It yields the protein CASSLVTGANVLTF.

The CDR3 sequence is CSLTGTSGFPYNEQFF. CDR3 bases: TGCAGCCTGACCGGGACTAGCGGTTTCCCCTACAATGAGCAGTTCTTC. The genes are TRBV29-1 and TRBJ2-1; 11 bases line up with TRBD2. Germline CDR1 is SQVTM and CDR2 is ANQGSEA. J gave up 2 bases and V 8 bases, and 11 bases lay outside the gene matches. The CDR3 is 16 amino acids.